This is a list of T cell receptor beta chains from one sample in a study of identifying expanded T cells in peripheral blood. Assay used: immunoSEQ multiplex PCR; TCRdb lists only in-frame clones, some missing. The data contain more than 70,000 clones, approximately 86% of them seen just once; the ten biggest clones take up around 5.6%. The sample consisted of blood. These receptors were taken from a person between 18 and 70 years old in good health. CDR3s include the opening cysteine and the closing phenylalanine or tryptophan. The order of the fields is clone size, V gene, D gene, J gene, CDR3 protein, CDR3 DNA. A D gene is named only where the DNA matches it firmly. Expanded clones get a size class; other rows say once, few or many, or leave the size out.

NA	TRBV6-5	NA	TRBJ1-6	CASSYSWDNSPLHF	TGTGCCAGCAGTTATTCATGGGATAATTCACCCCTCCACTTT
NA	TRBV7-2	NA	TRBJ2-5	CASSLAQETQYF	TGTGCCAGCAGCTTGGCCCAAGAGACCCAGTACTTC
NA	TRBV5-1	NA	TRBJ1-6	CASSLQDPGQVNSPLHF	TGCGCCAGCAGCTTACAAGACCCGGGACAAGTAAATTCACCCCTCCACTTT
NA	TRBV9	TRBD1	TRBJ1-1	CASSGDRPEAFF	TGTGCCAGCAGCGGGGACAGACCTGAAGCTTTCTTT
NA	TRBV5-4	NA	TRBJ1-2	CASSLRQTGYTF	TGTGCCAGCAGCTTAAGACAGACTGGCTACACCTTC
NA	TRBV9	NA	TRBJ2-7	CLPRWHSTYEQYF	TGTTTACCTAGATGGCACTCCACCTACGAGCAGTACTTC
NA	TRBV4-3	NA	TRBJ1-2	CASSPDTGILSAYGYTF	TGCGCCAGCAGCCCCGACACAGGGATTTTATCGGCCTATGGCTACACCTTC
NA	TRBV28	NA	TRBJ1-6	CASSSGDTYSVNSPLHF	TGTGCCAGCAGTTCGGGGGACACCTATTCCGTAAATTCACCCCTCCACTTT
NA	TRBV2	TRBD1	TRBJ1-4	CASDRDRILLNNEKLFF	TGTGCCAGCGACCGGGACAGGATCTTACTAAATAATGAAAAACTGTTTTTT
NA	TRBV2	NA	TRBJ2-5	CASTRGETQYF	TGTGCCAGCACTAGAGGGGAGACCCAGTACTTC
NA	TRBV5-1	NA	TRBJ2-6	CASSTDSGANVLTF	TGCGCCAGCTCAACAGACTCTGGGGCCAACGTCCTGACTTTC
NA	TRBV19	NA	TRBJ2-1	CASNRGTINEQFF	TGTGCCAGTAACCGGGGGACCATCAATGAGCAGTTCTTC
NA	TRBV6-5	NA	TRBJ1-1	CASWGVVFTEAFF	TGTGCCAGCTGGGGGGTCGTTTTCACTGAAGCTTTCTTT
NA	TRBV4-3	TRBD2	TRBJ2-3	CASSQETAGSDTQYF	TGCGCCAGCAGCCAAGAGACAGCGGGATCAGATACGCAGTATTTT
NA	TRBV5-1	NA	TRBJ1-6	CASSLVLGGGSNSPLHF	TGCGCCAGCAGCTTGGTTCTGGGGGGCGGATCGAATTCACCCCTCCACTTT
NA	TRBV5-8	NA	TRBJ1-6	CASSLLSAAFGGNSPLHF	TGTGCCAGCAGCTTGCTGTCGGCGGCATTCGGGGGAAATTCACCCCTCCACTTT
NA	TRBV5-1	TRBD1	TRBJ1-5	CASSLSPGQVNQPQHF	TGCGCCAGCAGCTTGTCCCCGGGACAGGTCAATCAGCCCCAGCATTTT
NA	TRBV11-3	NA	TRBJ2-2	CASSPAGATGELFF	TGTGCCAGCAGCCCGGCAGGGGCCACCGGGGAGCTGTTTTTT
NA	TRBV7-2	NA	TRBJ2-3	CASSIQGDTQYF	TGTGCCAGCAGCATCCAGGGGGATACGCAGTATTTT
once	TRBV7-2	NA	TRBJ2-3	CASSFMTDTQYF	TGTGCCAGCAGCTTCATGACGGATACGCAGTATTTT
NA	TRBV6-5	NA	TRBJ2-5	CASSSGPLKTQYF	TGTGCCAGCAGTAGTGGACCGTTAAAGACCCAGTACTTC
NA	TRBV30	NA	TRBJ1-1	CAWSGRYSEAFF	TGTGCCTGGAGTGGAAGATACTCTGAAGCTTTCTTT
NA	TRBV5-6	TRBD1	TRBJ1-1	CASSLQGVYRGTEAFF	TGTGCCAGCAGCCTTCAGGGGGTATACCGGGGGACTGAAGCTTTCTTT
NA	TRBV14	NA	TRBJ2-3	CASSQVQGDTQYF	TGTGCCAGCAGCCAAGTCCAGGGAGATACGCAGTATTTT
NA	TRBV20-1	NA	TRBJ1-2	CSAKYEGYTF	TGCAGTGCCAAGTACGAGGGCTACACCTTC
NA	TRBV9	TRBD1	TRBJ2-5	CASSRTGYSETQYF	TGTGCCAGCAGCAGGACAGGGTATAGCGAGACCCAGTACTTC
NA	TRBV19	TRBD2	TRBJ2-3	CASSNPTSGVTDTQYF	TGTGCCAGTAGTAATCCGACTAGCGGGGTCACAGATACGCAGTATTTT
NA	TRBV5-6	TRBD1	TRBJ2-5	CASSYGTGVETQYF	TGTGCCAGCAGCTATGGGACAGGGGTTGAGACCCAGTACTTC
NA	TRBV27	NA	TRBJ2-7	CASSPRQGYYEQYF	TGTGCCAGCAGCCCCCGGCAGGGCTACTACGAGCAGTACTTC
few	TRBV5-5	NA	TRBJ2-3	CASSFVGTALGDTQYF	TGTGCCAGCAGCTTCGTAGGGACTGCGCTTGGAGATACGCAGTATTTT
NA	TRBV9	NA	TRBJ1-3	CASSVGRKLSGNTIYF	TGTGCCAGCAGCGTAGGCCGGAAACTGTCTGGAAACACCATATATTTT
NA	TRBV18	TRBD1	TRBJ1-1	CASSSRQGNTEAFF	TGTGCCAGCTCATCCCGACAGGGGAACACTGAAGCTTTCTTT
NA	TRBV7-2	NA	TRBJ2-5	CASSPSREETQYF	TGTGCCAGCAGCCCCTCTCGGGAAGAGACCCAGTACTTC
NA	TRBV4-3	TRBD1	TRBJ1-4	CASSQDRGGNEKLFF	TGCGCCAGCAGCCAGGACAGGGGCGGTAATGAAAAACTGTTTTTT
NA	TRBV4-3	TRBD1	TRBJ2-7	CASSPQRGTGEAEQYF	TGCGCCAGCAGCCCCCAAAGGGGGACAGGGGAGGCCGAGCAGTACTTC
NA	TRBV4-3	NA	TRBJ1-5	CASSQDRSGNQPQHF	TGCGCCAGCAGCCAAGATAGGAGTGGAAATCAGCCCCAGCATTTT
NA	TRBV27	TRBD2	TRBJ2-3	CASSYTTSGNPDTQYF	TGTGCCAGCAGTTATACGACTAGCGGGAACCCAGATACGCAGTATTTT
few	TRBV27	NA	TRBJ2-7	CASSPMPPGEASYEQYF	TGTGCCAGCAGCCCGATGCCACCGGGGGAGGCCTCCTACGAGCAGTACTTC
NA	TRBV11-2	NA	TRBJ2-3	CASSFSSTVSTDTQYF	TGTGCCAGCAGCTTTTCGTCGACAGTTAGCACAGATACGCAGTATTTT
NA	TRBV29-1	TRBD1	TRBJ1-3	CSVAWTGGGNTIYF	TGCAGCGTCGCTTGGACAGGCGGAGGAAACACCATATATTTT
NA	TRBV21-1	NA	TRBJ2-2	CASSLGLAELNTGELFF	TGTGCCAGCAGTTTGGGACTAGCGGAATTGAACACCGGGGAGCTGTTTTTT
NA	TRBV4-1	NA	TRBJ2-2	CASSLVINTGELFF	TGCGCCAGCAGCCTAGTGATAAACACCGGGGAGCTGTTTTTT
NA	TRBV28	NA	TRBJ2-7	CASSLGGDRYYEQYF	TGTGCCAGCAGCTTAGGGGGGGACAGGTACTACGAGCAGTACTTC
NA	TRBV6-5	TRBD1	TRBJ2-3	CASSQETGGLRTQYF	TGTGCCAGCAGTCAGGAGACAGGGGGCCTGCGGACGCAGTATTTT
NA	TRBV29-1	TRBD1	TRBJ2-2	CSVWTGDFGELFF	TGCAGCGTCTGGACAGGGGATTTCGGGGAGCTGTTTTTT
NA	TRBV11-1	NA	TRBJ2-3	CASSLKWSTDTQYF	TGTGCCAGCAGCTTAAAGTGGAGCACAGATACGCAGTATTTT
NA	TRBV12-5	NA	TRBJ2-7	CASGYLSSYSYEQYF	TGTGCTAGTGGTTACCTCAGTAGTTACTCCTACGAGCAGTACTTC